This T cell receptor (beta chain) was profiled in a study of human T cells and chemical hapten exposure. Trimming cost V 2 bases and J 9 bases, with 11 bases left between them. The CDR3 length is 13 residues. In germline, CDR1 is WSHSY, CDR2 SAAADI. The time point denotes: pre-sensitization, week 0. Treatment in this sample: therapeutic diphenylcyclopropenone sensitization with weekly scalp DPC. Total RNA extraction was carried out from unfractionated whole blood. This clonotype has a handful of counts. TCRdb reprocessed the RACE reads with MiXCR, giving one entry per CDR3 protein. The profile shows tens of thousands of distinct CDR3 sequences, about 12% of them singletons.

The sequencing here drew on whole blood, taken in connection with sensitization to the hapten diphenylcyclopropenone (DPC). The J gene is TRBJ2-1, the V gene TRBV10-2; D possibly uses TRBD1 or TRBD2 (5 bases each). The source of this sequence is a woman in her thirties or forties with alopecia areata. Some clones in this sample may be carry-over from other donors' samples. CDR3 coding DNA: TGCGCCAGCAGTGAGGAAGGTGGGGGTGAGCAGTTCTTC. Encoded protein: CASSEEGGGEQFF.